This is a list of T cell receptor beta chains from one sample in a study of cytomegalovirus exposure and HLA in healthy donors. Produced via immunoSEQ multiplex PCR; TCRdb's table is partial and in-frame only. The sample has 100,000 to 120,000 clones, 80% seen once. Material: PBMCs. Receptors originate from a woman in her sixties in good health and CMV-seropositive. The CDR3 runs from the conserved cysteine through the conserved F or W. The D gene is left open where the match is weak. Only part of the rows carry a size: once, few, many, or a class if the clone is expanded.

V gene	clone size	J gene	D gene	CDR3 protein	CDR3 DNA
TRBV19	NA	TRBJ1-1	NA	CASSMWRATEAFF	TGTGCCAGTAGTATGTGGAGAGCGACTGAAGCTTTCTTT
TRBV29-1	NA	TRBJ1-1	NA	CSVGQVVGTEAFF	TGCAGCGTTGGACAGGTTGTAGGCACTGAAGCTTTCTTT
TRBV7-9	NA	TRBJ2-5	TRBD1	CASSQYPTGLKETQYF	TGTGCCAGCAGCCAGTATCCGACAGGGTTGAAAGAGACCCAGTACTTC
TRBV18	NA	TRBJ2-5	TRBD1	CASSPTLQGARETQYF	TGTGCCAGCTCACCAACTCTTCAGGGGGCGCGAGAGACCCAGTACTTC
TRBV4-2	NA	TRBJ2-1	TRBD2	CASSISSGSYEQFF	TGTGCCAGCTCGATCTCTAGCGGGAGCTATGAGCAGTTCTTC
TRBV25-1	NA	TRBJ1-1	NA	CASGVGGNTEAFF	TGTGCCAGCGGAGTGGGAGGGAACACTGAAGCTTTCTTT
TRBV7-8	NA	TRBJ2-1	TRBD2	CASSTRTSTDEQFF	TGTGCCAGCAGCACCCGGACTAGCACGGATGAGCAGTTCTTC
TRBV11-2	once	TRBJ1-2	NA	CASSLGSGTNYGYTF	TGTGCCAGCAGCTTAGGATCGGGAACTAACTATGGCTACACCTTC
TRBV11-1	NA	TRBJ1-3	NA	CASSLYGSSGNTIYF	TGTGCCAGCAGCTTATATGGCAGCTCTGGAAACACCATATATTTT
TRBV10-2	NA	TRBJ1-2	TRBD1	CASSDLGTGNGYTF	TGCGCCAGCAGTGACCTAGGGACAGGGAATGGCTACACCTTC
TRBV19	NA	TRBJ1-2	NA	CASSILTPMWYGYTF	TGTGCCAGTAGTATCTTGACTCCCATGTGGTATGGCTACACCTTC
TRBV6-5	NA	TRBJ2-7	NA	CASSPDRSSYEQYF	TGTGCCAGCAGCCCTGACAGGAGCTCCTACGAGCAGTACTTC
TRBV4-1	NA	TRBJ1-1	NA	CASSQDSNMNTEAFF	TGCGCCAGCAGCCAAGACAGTAACATGAACACTGAAGCTTTCTTT
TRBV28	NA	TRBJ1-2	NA	CASSSVFGAPTGGGYTF	TGTGCCAGCAGTTCGGTCTTCGGGGCCCCGACCGGAGGGGGCTACACCTTC
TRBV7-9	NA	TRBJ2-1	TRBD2	CASSLGTSGYNEQFF	TGTGCCAGCAGCCTCGGAACTAGCGGTTACAATGAGCAGTTCTTC
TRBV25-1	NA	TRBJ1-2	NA	CASSEGGFPPYGYTF	TGTGCCAGCAGTGAAGGGGGGTTTCCACCCTATGGCTACACCTTC
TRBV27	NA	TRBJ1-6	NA	CAKSLAPGGFFSPLHF	TGTGCCAAAAGTTTGGCCCCTGGGGGGTTTTTTTCACCCCTCCACTTT
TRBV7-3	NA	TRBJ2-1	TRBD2	CASSDPSGRPYNEQFF	TGTGCCAGCAGCGATCCTAGCGGGAGGCCCTACAATGAGCAGTTCTTC
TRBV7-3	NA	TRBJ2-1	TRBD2	CASSDGLAGVFGEQFF	TGTGCCAGCAGCGACGGACTAGCGGGAGTATTTGGTGAGCAGTTCTTC
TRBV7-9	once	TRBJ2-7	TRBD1	CASSLSETGSEQYF	TGTGCCAGCAGCTTAAGTGAGACAGGGTCCGAGCAGTACTTC
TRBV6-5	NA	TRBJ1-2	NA	CASSQLPGTTDGYTF	TGTGCCAGCAGTCAGTTACCCGGGACAACGGATGGCTACACCTTC
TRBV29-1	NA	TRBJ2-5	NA	CSVGVTNAGETQYF	TGCAGCGTTGGAGTGACAAATGCGGGAGAGACCCAGTACTTC
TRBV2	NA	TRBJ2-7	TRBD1	CASSEAGLGQGPIYEQYF	TGTGCCAGCAGTGAAGCGGGTCTGGGACAGGGGCCCATCTACGAGCAGTACTTC
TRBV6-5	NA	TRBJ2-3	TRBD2	CASSSKAGGLDTQYF	TGTGCCAGCAGTTCTAAAGCGGGAGGGTTGGATACGCAGTATTTT
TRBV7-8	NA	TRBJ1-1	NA	CASAFWGVNTEAFF	TGTGCCAGCGCATTCTGGGGAGTGAACACTGAAGCTTTCTTT
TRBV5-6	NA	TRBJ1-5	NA	CASSLLGQGNNQPQHF	TGTGCCAGCAGCTTGCTGGGGCAGGGGAACAATCAGCCCCAGCATTTT
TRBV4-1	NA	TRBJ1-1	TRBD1	CASSYGGGQVRAEAFF	TGCGCCAGCAGCTACGGAGGAGGACAGGTTAGGGCTGAAGCTTTCTTT
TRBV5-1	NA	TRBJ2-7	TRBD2	CASSSRTSNGEQYF	TGCGCCAGCAGTTCTAGGACTAGCAATGGCGAGCAGTACTTC
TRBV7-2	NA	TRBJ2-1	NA	CASTGFTVHEQFF	TGTGCCAGCACCGGGTTCACGGTTCATGAGCAGTTCTTC
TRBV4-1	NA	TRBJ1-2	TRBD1	CASSQDPGQGAYGYTF	TGCGCCAGCAGCCAAGATCCAGGGCAGGGGGCCTATGGCTACACCTTC
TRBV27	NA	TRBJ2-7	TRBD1	CASSLRTGQLGEQYF	TGTGCCAGCAGTTTACGGACAGGTCAATTGGGCGAGCAGTACTTC
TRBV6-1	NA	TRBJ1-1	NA	CASSRDRNPNTEAFF	TGTGCCAGCAGCCGAGACAGAAACCCGAACACTGAAGCTTTCTTT
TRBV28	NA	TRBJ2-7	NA	CASSRRPTTGRSYEQYF	TGTGCCAGCAGCCGTCGGCCGACGACAGGACGATCCTACGAGCAGTACTTC
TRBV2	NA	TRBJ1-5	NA	CASSRRGYSNQPQHF	TGTGCCAGCAGCAGGAGGGGTTATAGCAATCAGCCCCAGCATTTT
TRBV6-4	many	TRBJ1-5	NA	CAVGPGERGNQPQHF	TGTGCCGTCGGCCCGGGGGAAAGGGGCAATCAGCCCCAGCATTTT
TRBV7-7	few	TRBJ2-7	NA	CASSLVAGAGIHEQYF	TGTGCCAGCAGCTTAGTGGCGGGGGCCGGGATCCACGAGCAGTACTTC
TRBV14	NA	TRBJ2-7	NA	CASSQPGFPYEQYF	TGTGCCAGCAGCCAACCAGGGTTCCCCTACGAGCAGTACTTC
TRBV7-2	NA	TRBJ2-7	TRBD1	CASSLATGQLEQYF	TGTGCCAGCAGCTTAGCCACGGGACAGCTCGAGCAGTACTTC
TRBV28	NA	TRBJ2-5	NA	CASSPPQAVRETQYF	TGTGCCAGCAGCCCCCCGCAGGCCGTCAGAGAGACCCAGTACTTC
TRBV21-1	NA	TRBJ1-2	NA	CASSTRDRPLLANYGYTF	TGTGCCAGCAGCACAAGAGACAGGCCACTACTAGCTAACTATGGCTACACCTTC
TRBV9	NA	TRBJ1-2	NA	CASSREGRNKIYGYTF	TGTGCCAGCAGCCGAGAGGGAAGAAACAAAATTTATGGCTACACCTTC
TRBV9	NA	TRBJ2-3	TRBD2	CASSLRGLAGVADTQYF	TGTGCCAGCAGCCTTCGCGGACTAGCGGGAGTTGCTGATACGCAGTATTTT
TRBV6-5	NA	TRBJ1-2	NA	CASSYSASGSYGYTF	TGTGCCAGCAGTTACTCTGCGAGCGGCAGTTATGGCTACACCTTC
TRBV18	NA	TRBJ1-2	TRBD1	CASSTGQGSFYGYTF	TGTGCCAGCTCAACGGGACAGGGTTCGTTCTATGGCTACACCTTC
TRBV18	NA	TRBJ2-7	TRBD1	CASSPSRDSNEQYF	TGTGCCAGCTCACCCTCCAGGGACAGTAACGAGCAGTACTTC
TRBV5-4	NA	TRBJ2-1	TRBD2	CASSLGTSGSLYEQFF	TGTGCCAGCAGCCTCGGGACTAGCGGGAGTCTTTATGAGCAGTTCTTC
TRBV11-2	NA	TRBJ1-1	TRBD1	CASSSLQGAGYTEAFF	TGTGCCAGCAGCTCTTTACAGGGGGCCGGTTACACTGAAGCTTTCTTT
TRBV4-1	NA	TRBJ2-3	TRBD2	CASSQGTLFGLAGGPSEDTQYF	TGCGCCAGCAGCCAAGGCACCCTTTTCGGACTAGCGGGAGGGCCCTCGGAAGATACGCAGTATTTT
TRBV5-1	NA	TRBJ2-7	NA	CASSEIAEYEQYF	TGCGCCAGCAGCGAGATAGCGGAGTACGAGCAGTACTTC
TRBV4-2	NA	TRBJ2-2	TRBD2	CASSPRGENTGELFF	TGTGCCAGCAGCCCCCGGGGGGAGAACACCGGGGAGCTGTTTTTT
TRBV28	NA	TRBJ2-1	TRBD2	CASSFGTSGRLISSSYNEQFF	TGTGCCAGCAGTTTTGGGACTAGCGGGAGGCTCATATCAAGCTCCTACAATGAGCAGTTCTTC
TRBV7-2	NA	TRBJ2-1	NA	CASSLDRDSYNEQFF	TGTGCCAGCAGCTTAGACCGGGATTCCTACAATGAGCAGTTCTTC